The sequence of this TCR beta chain was determined in a study of blood T cell repertoires in COVID-19. In the study overall: Samples representing acute and convalescent COVID-19 were sourced from the United States, Italy and Spain.

This clone was observed a few times. Cohorts were determined from participant-reported clinical history. Recovered status applied to Cohort 3 donors who had two consecutive negative PCRs. It also applied to those with clearance or with symptom resolution. Measured with immunoSEQ multiplex PCR; TCRdb has only the in-frame clones, and not every one. The sample lists about 160,000 clones; approximately 87% were seen once. The V end was cut by 0 bases, the J end by 2 bases, with 17 bases between. This CDR3 region has 18 residues. Germline-derived CDR1 and CDR2 are MGHRA and YSYEKL. The sequence was collected from a woman in her fifties or sixties who had recovered from COVID-19. Source material: PBMCs or T cells enriched from blood (not recorded which). This chain joins TRBV4-1 and TRBJ2-1; D possibly corresponds to TRBD2 (6 bases). CDR3 sequence reads: CASSQDRAGGPTYNEQFF. The CDR3 DNA follows: TGCGCCAGCAGCCAAGATCGAGCGGGCGGTCCTACCTACAATGAGCAGTTCTTC.